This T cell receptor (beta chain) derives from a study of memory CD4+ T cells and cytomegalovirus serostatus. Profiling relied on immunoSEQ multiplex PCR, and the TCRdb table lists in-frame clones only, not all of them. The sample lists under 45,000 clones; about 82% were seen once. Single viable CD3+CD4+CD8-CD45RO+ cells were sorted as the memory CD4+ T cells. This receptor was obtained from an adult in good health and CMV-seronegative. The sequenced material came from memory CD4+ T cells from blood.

The CDR3: CASSYGGVPRPQHF. CDR3 nucleotides: TGTGCCAGCAGTTATGGGGGGGTGCCCCGGCCCCAGCATTTT. This rearrangement joins TRBV6-6 to TRBJ1-5; the D gene is possibly TRBD1 (5 bases). There are 14 residues in the CDR3. Per germline, CDR1 MNHNY and CDR2 SVGAGI (reference sequence). Trimming removed 3 bases from V and 9 bases from J, with 15 bases in between.